Sequencing of this TCR beta chain was carried out in a study of cytomegalovirus exposure and HLA in healthy donors. General study results and limits: Data from an earlier analysis indicated that most TCR beta V segments were productive either about 87% or about 30% of the time.

This clone was seen a few times. What it binds is unknown. 60 Vbeta and 13 Jbeta primers were used in PCR. In the source study's methods: Roughly 73 million unique TCR beta chains, roughly 11 million of them shared, were counted by a later analysis. Generated by immunoSEQ multiplex PCR, the TCRdb table keeps only in-frame clones and is missing some. The D gene and trimming were derived from the DNA, and the V and J assignments and clone size from that table. The data contain approximately 150,000 clones, around 82% of them singletons. The CDR3 totals 13 residues. Germline trimming cut 6 bases from V and 4 bases from J; bases unmatched to any gene: 4. The germline CDR1 and CDR2 sequences are MNHEY and SVGAGI.

The chain recombines TRBV6-5 with TRBJ1-2; TRBD1 aligns across 8 bases. Sequencing was carried out using PBMCs. This receptor was taken from a woman between 18 and 30 years old in good health and CMV-seropositive. The CDR3 spells CASSGQGGYGYTF. The CDR3 bases are TGTGCCAGCAGCGGACAGGGAGGCTATGGCTACACCTTC.